A single TCR beta chain is shown here with its context. V lost 7 bases to trimming and J lost 0 bases, with 19 bases between them. CDR1 MNHNY and CDR2 SVGAGI come from the germline V gene (reference sequence). The CDR3 length is 16 residues. Only in-frame clones appear in the TCRdb table, and some are missing; sequencing was by immunoSEQ multiplex PCR. Counted here are over 80,000 clones, around 96% occurring once; the ten biggest clones make up more than 0.3%. This sample is drawn from a study of technical replicates of blood from several donors. Material for sequencing was T cells isolated from PBMCs. This chain connects TRBV6-6 to TRBJ2-7; D possibly corresponds to TRBD2 (6 bases). The clonotype originates from a human donor in good health. CDR3 in amino acids: CASTSGGDWYSYEQYF. The CDR3 coding sequence is TGTGCCAGCACCAGTGGTGGGGACTGGTACTCCTACGAGCAGTACTTC.